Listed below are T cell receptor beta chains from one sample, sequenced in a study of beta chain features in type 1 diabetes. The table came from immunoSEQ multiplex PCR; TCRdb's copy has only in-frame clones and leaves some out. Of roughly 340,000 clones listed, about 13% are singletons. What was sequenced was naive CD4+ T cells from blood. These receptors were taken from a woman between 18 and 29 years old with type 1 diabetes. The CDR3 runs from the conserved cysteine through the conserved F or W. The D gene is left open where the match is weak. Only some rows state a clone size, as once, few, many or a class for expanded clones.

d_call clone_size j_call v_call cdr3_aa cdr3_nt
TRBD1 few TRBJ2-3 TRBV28 CASTPPGQGRDTQYF TGTGCCAGCACCCCTCCGGGACAGGGTAGAGATACGCAGTATTTT
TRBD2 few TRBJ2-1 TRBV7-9 CASSLKWSSGSNEQFF TGTGCCAGCAGCTTAAAGTGGTCTAGCGGGTCCAATGAGCAGTTCTTC
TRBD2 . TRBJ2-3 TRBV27 CASSLYSTSGRTDTQYF TGTGCCAGCAGTTTATATTCTACTAGCGGGAGAACAGATACGCAGTATTTT
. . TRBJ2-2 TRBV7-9 CASSLSYTGELFF TGTGCCAGCAGCTTATCTTACACCGGGGAGCTGTTTTTT
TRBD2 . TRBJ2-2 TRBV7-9 CASSASGRTAGELFF TGTGCCAGCAGCGCTAGCGGGAGAACGGCCGGGGAGCTGTTTTTT
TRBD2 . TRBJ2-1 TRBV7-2 CASSLGPGGRALREQFF TGTGCCAGCAGCCTAGGGCCAGGCGGGAGGGCCCTCAGGGAGCAGTTCTTC
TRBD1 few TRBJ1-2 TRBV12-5 CASGLTPTGNGYTF TGTGCTAGTGGTTTGACCCCGACAGGGAATGGCTACACCTTC
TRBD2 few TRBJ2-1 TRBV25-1 CASSEAREGNEQFF TGTGCCAGCAGTGAGGCGCGGGAGGGTAATGAGCAGTTCTTC
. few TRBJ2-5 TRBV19 CASRGGETQYF TGTGCCAGTAGAGGCGGGGAGACCCAGTACTTC
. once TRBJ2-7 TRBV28 CASSLLGQTYEQYF TGTGCCAGCAGTTTACTCGGACAGACCTACGAGCAGTACTTC
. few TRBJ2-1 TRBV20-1 CSARDASEQFF TGCAGTGCTAGAGATGCCAGTGAGCAGTTCTTC
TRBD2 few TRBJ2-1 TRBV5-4 CASSWTSGNEQFF TGTGCCAGCAGCTGGACTAGCGGGAATGAGCAGTTCTTC
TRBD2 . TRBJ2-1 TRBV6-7 CASSHRLAGYNEQFF TGTGCCAGCAGCCACAGACTAGCGGGTTACAATGAGCAGTTCTTC
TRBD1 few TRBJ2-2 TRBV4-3 CASSQDRGTGRASGGELFF TGCGCCAGCAGCCAAGATCGGGGGACAGGGAGGGCAAGCGGCGGGGAGCTGTTTTTT
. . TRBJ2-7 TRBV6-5 CASSVFSGAGYEQYF TGTGCCAGCAGTGTATTCTCGGGTGCGGGGTACGAGCAGTACTTC
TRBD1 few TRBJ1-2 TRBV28 CASSSGTGTYGYTF TGTGCCAGCAGTTCCGGGACAGGGACTTATGGCTACACCTTC
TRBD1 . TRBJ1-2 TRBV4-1 CASSLPTGGYGYTF TGCGCCAGCAGCCTACCGACAGGGGGCTATGGCTACACCTTC
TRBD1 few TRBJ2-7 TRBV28 CASSISGTGRYEQYF TGTGCCAGCAGTATCTCCGGGACAGGGAGATACGAGCAGTACTTC
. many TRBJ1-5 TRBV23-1 CASSQSWREYSNQPQHF TGCGCCAGCAGTCAATCGTGGAGGGAATATAGCAATCAGCCCCAGCATTTT
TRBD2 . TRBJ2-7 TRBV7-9 CASSRGTSPYEQYF TGTGCCAGCAGCCGCGGGACTAGCCCTTACGAGCAGTACTTC
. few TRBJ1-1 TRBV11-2 CASSPVNTEAFF TGTGCCAGCAGCCCCGTGAACACTGAAGCTTTCTTT
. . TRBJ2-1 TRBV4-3 CASSQESAGNNEQFF TGCGCCAGCAGCCAAGAGAGTGCGGGAAACAATGAGCAGTTCTTC
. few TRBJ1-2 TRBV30 CAWNRLAYGYTF TGTGCCTGGAACAGGCTTGCCTATGGCTACACCTTC
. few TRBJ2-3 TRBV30 CAWTAGFSTDTQYF TGTGCCTGGACTGCCGGGTTTAGCACAGATACGCAGTATTTT
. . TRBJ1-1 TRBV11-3 CASSLVQGKDTEAFF TGTGCCAGCAGCTTAGTACAGGGAAAGGACACTGAAGCTTTCTTT
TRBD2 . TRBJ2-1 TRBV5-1 CASSAIPGLAGEQFF TGCGCCAGCAGCGCCATCCCAGGACTAGCGGGCGAGCAGTTCTTC
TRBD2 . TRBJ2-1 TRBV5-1 CASSLVASGSNEQFF TGCGCCAGCAGCTTGGTGGCTAGCGGGAGTAATGAGCAGTTCTTC
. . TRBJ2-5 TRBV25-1 CASSETARRGGETQYF TGTGCCAGCAGTGAAACTGCTAGAAGGGGGGGGGAGACCCAGTACTTC
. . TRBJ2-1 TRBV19 CASSTREGGYNEQFF TGTGCCAGTAGTACCCGAGAGGGAGGCTACAATGAGCAGTTCTTC
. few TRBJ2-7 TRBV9 CASSPMPYGPYEQYF TGTGCCAGCAGCCCCATGCCTTATGGGCCCTACGAGCAGTACTTC
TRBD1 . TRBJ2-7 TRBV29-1 CSVRTGGDSYEQYF TGCAGCGTTCGGACAGGGGGTGACTCCTACGAGCAGTACTTC
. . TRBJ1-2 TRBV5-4 CASSLGLGRANYGYTF TGTGCCAGCAGCTTGGGGCTGGGGAGAGCTAACTATGGCTACACCTTC
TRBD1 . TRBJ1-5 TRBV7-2 CASSWTGSNQPQHF TGTGCCAGCAGCTGGACAGGCAGCAATCAGCCCCAGCATTTT
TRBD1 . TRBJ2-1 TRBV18 CASSPVRQGSNEQFF TGTGCCAGCTCACCAGTGCGACAGGGGAGCAATGAGCAGTTCTTC
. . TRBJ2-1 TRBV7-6 CASSPVERRGSTVRSGQFF TGTGCCAGCAGCCCGGTGGAACGTCGGGGGTCCACCGTTCGCTCTGGGCAGTTCTTC
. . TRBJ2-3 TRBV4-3 CASSQRQGLPGGNTQYF TGCGCCAGCAGCCAACGACAGGGCCTACCGGGAGGGAATACGCAGTATTTT
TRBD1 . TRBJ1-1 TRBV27 CASSADRLMSLAFF TGTGCCAGCAGTGCGGACAGGTTGATGTCTCTAGCTTTCTTT
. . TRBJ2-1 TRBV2 CASRTGEGGLQFF TGTGCCAGCAGAACGGGAGAGGGGGGGTTGCAGTTCTTC
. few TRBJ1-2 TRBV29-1 CSVRTEGDYGYTF TGCAGCGTTAGGACAGAAGGGGACTATGGCTACACCTTC
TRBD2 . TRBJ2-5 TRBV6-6 CASSRGLAGETQYF TGTGCCAGCAGTAGGGGACTAGCGGGAGAGACCCAGTACTTC
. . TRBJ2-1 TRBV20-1 CSAMVSEQFF TGCAGTGCTATGGTTAGTGAGCAGTTCTTC
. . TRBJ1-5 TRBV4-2 CASSYRVDQPQHF TGTGCCAGCAGCTACAGGGTTGACCAGCCCCAGCATTTT
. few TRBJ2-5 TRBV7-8 CASSNVAAYQETQYF TGTGCCAGCAGCAATGTAGCAGCTTACCAAGAGACCCAGTACTTC
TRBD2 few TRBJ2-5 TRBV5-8 CASSPAVSSGPPVAQYF TGTGCCAGCAGCCCTGCGGTGTCTAGCGGGCCCCCCGTGGCCCAGTACTTC
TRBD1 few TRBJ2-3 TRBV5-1 CASSYRDRGTDTQYF TGCGCCAGCAGCTACCGGGACAGAGGCACAGATACGCAGTATTTT
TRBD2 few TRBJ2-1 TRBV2 CASRATSGRVNEQFF TGTGCCAGCAGGGCGACTAGCGGGAGGGTGAATGAGCAGTTCTTC
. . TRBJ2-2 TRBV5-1 CASSLGQMNTGELFF TGCGCCAGCAGCTTGGGACAAATGAACACCGGGGAGCTGTTTTTT
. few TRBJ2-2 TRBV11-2 CASSSTSTGELFF TGTGCCAGCAGCTCCACTAGCACCGGGGAGCTGTTTTTT
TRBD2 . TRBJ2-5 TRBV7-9 CASSNLGTSGLGPETQYF TGTGCCAGCAGCAACCTCGGGACTAGCGGGCTAGGCCCGGAGACCCAGTACTTC
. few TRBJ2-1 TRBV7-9 CASSPEGLGEQFF TGTGCCAGCAGCCCGGAGGGCCTGGGTGAGCAGTTCTTC
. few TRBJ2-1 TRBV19 CASIPNVNTPYNEQFF TGTGCCAGTATCCCGAACGTCAACACACCTTACAATGAGCAGTTCTTC
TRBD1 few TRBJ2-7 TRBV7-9 CASSSRDRGYEQYF TGTGCCAGCAGCTCGCGGGACAGGGGGTACGAGCAGTACTTC
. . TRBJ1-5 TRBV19 CASSKAGTGQPQHF TGTGCCAGTAGTAAGGCGGGGACGGGTCAGCCCCAGCATTTT
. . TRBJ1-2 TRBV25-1 CASAGSAPGYTF TGTGCCAGCGCAGGGTCCGCGCCTGGCTACACCTTC